The rows below give T cell receptor beta chains drawn from one sample of a study of PD-L1 blockade in urothelial cancer. Method: immunoSEQ multiplex PCR; TCRdb's copy keeps in-frame clones and lacks some. The table includes around 62,000 clones, about 90% detected once. Material: PBMCs, obtained around atezolizumab (anti-PD-L1) treatment. These receptors were taken from a man in his 60s with urothelial cancer. Each CDR3 is given with its conserved first and last residue. The D gene is left open where the match is weak. Rows may omit the clone size; those that give it use once, few, many or a size class.

V gene	D gene	CDR3 length	clone size	J gene	CDR3 protein	CDR3 DNA
TRBV9	TRBD2	16	NA	TRBJ2-7	CASSVGTSGGIYEQYF	TGTGCCAGCAGCGTAGGGACTAGCGGGGGAATCTACGAGCAGTACTTC
TRBV6-1	NA	13	NA	TRBJ2-7	CASSPVRAGEQYF	TGTGCCAGCAGCCCGGTCCGAGCCGGCGAGCAGTACTTC
TRBV6-6	NA	11	NA	TRBJ1-1	CASSSNTEAFF	TGTGCCAGCAGCTCCAACACTGAAGCTTTCTTT
TRBV6-6	TRBD1	13	NA	TRBJ1-2	CASSGGTGVGYTF	TGTGCCAGCAGTGGCGGGACAGGGGTTGGCTACACCTTC
TRBV23-1	NA	14	NA	TRBJ2-7	CASSPAGPWYEQYF	TGCGCCAGCAGCCCCGCAGGGCCATGGTACGAGCAGTACTTC
TRBV5-1	TRBD1	14	NA	TRBJ1-4	CASSLAGTVEKLFF	TGCGCCAGCAGCTTGGCCGGGACAGTAGAAAAACTGTTTTTT
TRBV20-1	TRBD1	11	NA	TRBJ1-1	CSARGQLEAFF	TGCAGTGCTAGGGGACAGCTCGAAGCTTTCTTT
TRBV28	NA	15	few	TRBJ1-5	CASSLTGFGGQPQHF	TGTGCCAGCAGTTTAACAGGGTTCGGTGGACAGCCCCAGCATTTT
TRBV6-5	TRBD1	13	NA	TRBJ1-5	CASQTGGNQPQHF	TGTGCCAGCCAAACAGGGGGCAATCAGCCCCAGCATTTT
TRBV5-6	NA	14	NA	TRBJ1-2	CASSLGQMIYGYTF	TGTGCCAGCAGCTTGGGACAAATGATCTATGGCTACACCTTC
TRBV13	TRBD1	11	NA	TRBJ1-2	CASSLVRGVTF	TGTGCCAGCAGCTTAGTCAGGGGGGTGACCTTC
TRBV6-1	NA	14	NA	TRBJ1-1	CASGTGLVNTEAFF	TGTGCCAGCGGCACAGGGCTGGTGAACACTGAAGCTTTCTTT
TRBV5-1	NA	17	NA	TRBJ2-2	CASSRDSGQGASGELFF	TGCGCCAGCAGTCGCGATAGCGGGCAGGGGGCGTCCGGGGAGCTGTTTTTT
TRBV6-6	NA	14	NA	TRBJ2-2	CASRGGHLAGELFF	TGTGCCAGCAGGGGGGGTCATTTAGCCGGGGAGCTGTTTTTT
TRBV7-2	NA	13	NA	TRBJ2-4	CASSLGRTEGLYF	TGTGCCAGCAGCTTGGGTAGGACAGAGGGTCTGTACTTC
TRBV5-5	NA	14	once	TRBJ1-2	CASSFSMGLRGYTF	TGTGCCAGCAGTTTTTCTATGGGGCTGCGTGGCTACACCTTC
TRBV15	NA	13	NA	TRBJ1-5	CATSRAPGGPQHF	TGTGCCACCAGCAGAGCACCCGGCGGGCCCCAGCATTTT
TRBV6-5	NA	14	once	TRBJ2-2	CASSSSRNTGELFF	TGTGCCAGCAGTTCGAGCCGAAACACCGGGGAGCTGTTTTTT
TRBV7-3	NA	13	NA	TRBJ1-3	CASSSGTGNTIYF	TGTGCCAGCAGCTCAGGGACAGGAAACACCATATATTTT
TRBV6-5	TRBD2	15	NA	TRBJ2-1	CASRLGTMPLYEQFF	TGTGCCAGCAGATTGGGGACTATGCCCTTATATGAGCAGTTCTTC
TRBV5-4	TRBD2	14	NA	TRBJ2-7	CASSIGTRGYEQYF	TGTGCCAGCAGCATTGGGACTAGGGGTTACGAGCAGTACTTC
TRBV7-6	NA	16	NA	TRBJ1-3	CASSTRGSGVGNTIYF	TGTGCCAGCAGCACCCGAGGTTCAGGGGTTGGAAACACCATATATTTT
TRBV29-1	TRBD1	13	NA	TRBJ2-3	CSVEGQGADTQYF	TGCAGCGTTGAAGGACAGGGGGCGGATACGCAGTATTTT
TRBV6-1	NA	16	NA	TRBJ2-3	CASSEVLMKQGPDRYF	TGTGCCAGCAGTGAAGTCCTTATGAAACAGGGCCCCGATCGCTATTTT
TRBV2	TRBD2	17	NA	TRBJ2-5	CASSERAGGFIQETQYF	TGTGCCAGCAGTGAGAGAGCGGGAGGATTTATCCAAGAGACCCAGTACTTC
TRBV11-2	NA	16	NA	TRBJ1-3	CASSSRGRVAGNTIYF	TGTGCCAGCAGCTCCCGGGGGAGGGTAGCCGGAAACACCATATATTTT
TRBV27	NA	17	NA	TRBJ2-3	CASSLWAGKTSTDTQYF	TGTGCCAGCAGTTTATGGGCGGGAAAGACAAGCACAGATACGCAGTATTTT
TRBV5-1	TRBD1	14	NA	TRBJ1-1	CASSSGQGTTEAFF	TGCGCCAGCAGCTCCGGACAGGGTACCACTGAAGCTTTCTTT
TRBV4-3	NA	13	NA	TRBJ1-3	CASSPNRGNTIYF	TGCGCCAGCAGCCCCAACCGGGGAAACACCATATATTTT
TRBV5-6	TRBD1	16	NA	TRBJ1-1	CASSLGQGILNTEAFF	TGTGCCAGCAGCCTGGGACAGGGAATACTGAACACTGAAGCTTTCTTT
TRBV10-3	TRBD1	20	NA	TRBJ1-5	CAISEPKTGTGKYSNQPQHF	TGTGCCATCAGTGAGCCTAAGACCGGGACAGGGAAATATAGCAATCAGCCCCAGCATTTT
TRBV10-2	NA	16	NA	TRBJ1-2	CASSDWGRGTNYGYTF	TGCGCCAGCAGTGATTGGGGTCGGGGAACTAACTATGGCTACACCTTC
TRBV7-2	NA	15	NA	TRBJ2-5	CASSTAGFIQETQYF	TGTGCCAGCAGCACGGCAGGGTTTATCCAAGAGACCCAGTACTTC
TRBV5-6	TRBD2	17	few	TRBJ2-3	CASSITGKRGGTDTQYF	TGTGCCAGCAGCATAACGGGCAAGCGGGGGGGCACAGATACGCAGTATTTT
TRBV27	NA	15	NA	TRBJ2-1	CASSDRFVSYNEQFF	TGTGCCAGCAGTGACAGGTTCGTATCCTACAATGAGCAGTTCTTC
TRBV9	NA	12	NA	TRBJ1-2	CASSVDNRGYTF	TGTGCCAGCAGCGTAGATAATCGTGGCTACACCTTC
TRBV5-6	NA	15	NA	TRBJ1-4	CASSFSPRANEKLFF	TGTGCCAGCAGCTTTTCCCCACGGGCTAATGAAAAACTGTTTTTT
TRBV7-3	NA	16	NA	TRBJ2-6	CASSLRWGAGANVLTF	TGTGCCAGCAGCTTAAGGTGGGGGGCTGGGGCCAACGTCCTGACTTTC
TRBV18	TRBD1	18	NA	TRBJ2-6	CASSLKPGQMSGANVLTF	TGTGCCAGCTCTCTGAAACCGGGACAGATGTCTGGGGCCAACGTCCTGACTTTC
TRBV30	NA	14	NA	TRBJ2-2	CAWSRDFVIGELFF	TGTGCCTGGAGCCGGGACTTCGTCATCGGGGAGCTGTTTTTT
TRBV5-1	NA	13	NA	TRBJ1-6	CASSLRVGSPLHF	TGCGCCAGCAGCTTGCGGGTCGGTTCACCCCTCCACTTT
TRBV7-7	NA	13	NA	TRBJ1-1	CASSHLLNTEAFF	TGTGCTAGCAGCCACCTACTTAACACTGAAGCTTTCTTT
TRBV30	NA	14	NA	TRBJ1-3	CAWSVFLSGNTIYF	TGTGCCTGGAGTGTATTCCTTTCTGGAAACACCATATATTTT
TRBV2	NA	14	NA	TRBJ1-5	CASSDSGSNQPQHF	TGTGCCAGCAGTGACTCGGGGAGCAATCAGCCCCAGCATTTT